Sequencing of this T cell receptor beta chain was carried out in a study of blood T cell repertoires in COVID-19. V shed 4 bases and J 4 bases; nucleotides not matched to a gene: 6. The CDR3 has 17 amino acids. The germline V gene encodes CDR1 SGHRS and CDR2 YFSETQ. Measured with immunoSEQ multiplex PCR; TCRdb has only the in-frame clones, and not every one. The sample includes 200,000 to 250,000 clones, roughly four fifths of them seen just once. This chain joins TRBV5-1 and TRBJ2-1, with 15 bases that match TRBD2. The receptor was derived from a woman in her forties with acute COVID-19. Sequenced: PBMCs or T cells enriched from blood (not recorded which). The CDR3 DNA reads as TGCGCCAGCAGCCCCGGACTAGCGGGGGGGCCTTACAATGAGCAGTTCTTC. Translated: CASSPGLAGGPYNEQFF.